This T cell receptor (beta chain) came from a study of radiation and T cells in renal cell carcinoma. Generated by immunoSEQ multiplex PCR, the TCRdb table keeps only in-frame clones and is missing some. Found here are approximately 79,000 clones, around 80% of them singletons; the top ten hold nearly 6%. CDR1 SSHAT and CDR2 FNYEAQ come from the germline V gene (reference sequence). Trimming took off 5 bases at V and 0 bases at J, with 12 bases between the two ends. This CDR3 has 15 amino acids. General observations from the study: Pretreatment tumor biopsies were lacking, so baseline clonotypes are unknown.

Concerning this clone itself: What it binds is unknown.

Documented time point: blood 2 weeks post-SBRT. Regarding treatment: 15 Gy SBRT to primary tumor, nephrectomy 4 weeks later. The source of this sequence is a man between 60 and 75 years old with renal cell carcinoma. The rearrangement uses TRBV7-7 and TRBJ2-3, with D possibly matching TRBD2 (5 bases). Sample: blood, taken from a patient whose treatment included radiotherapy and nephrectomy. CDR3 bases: TGTGCCAGCAGCCCGGGGAGAGCTAGCACAGATACGCAGTATTTT. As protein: CASSPGRASTDTQYF. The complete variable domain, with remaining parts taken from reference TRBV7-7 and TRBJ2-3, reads GAGVSQSPRYKVTKRGQDVTLRCDPISSHATLYWYQQALGQGPEFLTYFNYEAQPDKSGLPSDRFSAERPEGSISTLTIQRTEQRDSAMYRCASSPGRASTDTQYFGPGTRLTVL.